This T cell receptor (beta chain) comes out of a study of Tregs in tolerant kidney transplant recipients. Notes on the study in general: Expanding Tregs on activated donor B cells appeared to best identify donor-specific TCRbeta clones. Findings come from small patient numbers and require larger validation. Biological reproducibility was not directly addressed in this study.

The method was immunoSEQ multiplex PCR; TCRdb's version includes in-frame clones alone and lacks a portion of them. The sample carries 68,000 or so clones, about four fifths recorded once. Unstimulated Tregs (CD4+CD25+CD127-) and CD4+CD25- non-Tregs were sorted from PBMCs. In the case of this clone: The antigen is unknown.

V was pared by 5 bases and J by 0 bases, with 6 bases of the junction left unmatched. CDR3 size: 16 residues. Germline V lookup: CDR1 PRHDT, CDR2 FYEKMQ (reference sequence). This TCR came from a human donor in good health. The rearrangement joins TRBV13 to TRBJ2-7; 11 bases fit TRBD2. The sample taken for sequencing was CD4+ T cells from blood. CDR3 DNA sequence: TGTGCCAGCAGCCCGCGACTAGCGGGAAGCTCCTACGAGCAGTACTTC. It translates to CASSPRLAGSSYEQYF.